A single sample gave rise to the 19 T cell receptor beta chains below, sequenced in a study of identical twins. TCRdb itself ran the 5' RACE reads through MiXCR, one entry per CDR3 protein. This table holds around 1.7 million distinct CDR3 sequences, roughly 35% found once. The sample was cord blood. Every receptor here comes from a newborn girl in good health.

This clonotype occurred a few times. This chain connects TRBV20-1 to TRBJ1-2; no clear D gene. The germline V gene encodes CDR1 DFQATT and CDR2 SNEGSKA (reference sequence). The CDR3 covers 12 residues. V lost 3 bases, J lost 4 bases, and 9 bases lay in between. The CDR3 is CSARDGPYGYTF. The CDR3 bases are TGCAGTGCTAGGGACGGACCCTATGGCTACACCTTC.

The chain joins TRBV20-1 to TRBJ2-1; D not certain. Germline assignment: CDR1 DFQATT and CDR2 SNEGSKA (reference sequence). CDR3 length: 15 residues. Trimming shortened V by 4 bases and J by 0 bases, and 13 bases separated the two germline ends. CDR3 in DNA: TGCAGTGCTACTCTTCTTGTTGGCTCCTACAATGAGCAGTTCTTC. Translated, it gives CSATLLVGSYNEQFF.

V gene TRBV28 combines with J gene TRBJ2-5, with 9 bases aligning to TRBD2. The J call may be faulty, since TRBJ2-7 better matches the DNA end. The CDR3 length is 16 residues. In germline, CDR1 is MDHEN, CDR2 SYDVKM. CDR3 residues: CASRTAGTSFPPEQYF. The CDR3 nucleotides read TGTGCCAGCAGGACCGCCGGGACTAGCTTTCCTCCCGAGCAGTACTTC.

The genes are TRBV7-2 and TRBJ2-1, with a possible D match to TRBD2 (6 bases). There are 15 residues in the CDR3. Trimming shortened V by 1 base and J by 7 bases, and 14 bases separated the two germline ends. In germline, CDR1 is SGHTA, CDR2 FQGNSA. The CDR3 DNA sequence: TGTGCCAGCAGCTTAGTACTCTTGGGGGGTAATGAGCAGTTCTTC. Translation gives CASSLVLLGGNEQFF.

The CDR3 sequence: CASSLDYHRASTDTQYF. DNA for the CDR3: TGTGCCAGCAGTTTAGATTACCACAGGGCTAGCACAGATACGCAGTATTTT. V gene TRBV27 combines with J gene TRBJ2-3, with D possibly TRBD1 on 6 matching bases. This CDR3 is built from 17 residues. The germline V and J ends were trimmed by 2 bases and 0 bases, with 15 bases remaining between them. In germline, CDR1 is MNHEY, CDR2 SMNVEV (reference sequence).

The chain couples TRBV15 to TRBJ2-7; 13 nucleotides match TRBD2. This CDR3 comprises 17 residues. J gave up 1 base and V 5 bases, and 8 bases lay outside the gene matches. Germline CDR1 is LNHNV and CDR2 is YYDKDF (reference sequence). The CDR3 DNA reads as TGTGCCACCAGCCGGGGACTAGCGGGAAGTGGGTCCTACGAGCAGTACTTC. This sequence encodes CATSRGLAGSGSYEQYF. The full variable domain, completed using reference TRBV15 and TRBJ2-7, is DAMVIQNPRYQVTQFGKPVTLSCSQTLNHNVMYWYQQKSSQAPKLLFHYYDKDFNNEADTPDNFQSRRPNTSFCFLDIRSPGLGDTAMYLCATSRGLAGSGSYEQYFGPGTRLTVT.

The genes are TRBV20-1 and TRBJ1-5; a possible D gene is TRBD1 (5 bases). This CDR3 comprises 13 residues. CDR1 and CDR2 from the germline V gene are DFQATT and SNEGSKA (reference sequence). The V end was cut by 6 bases, the J end by 1 base, with 10 bases between. The CDR3 sequence is CSAHGTSNQPQHF. The CDR3 nucleotides read TGCAGTGCCCATGGGACCAGCAATCAGCCCCAGCATTTT.

This clonotype has only a few counts. The J gene is TRBJ1-2, the V gene TRBV24-1; possible D gene TRBD1, 5 bases. Germline assignment: CDR1 KGHDR and CDR2 SFDVKD. Trimming pared 2 bases from V and 2 bases from J, leaving 8 bases between. The CDR3 totals 14 residues. CDR3: CATSDWRTNYGYTF. CDR3 in DNA: TGTGCCACCAGTGATTGGAGGACAAACTATGGCTACACCTTC.

This clonotype was seen ten or more times. The chain has TRBV29-1 and TRBJ2-7; 7 bases fit TRBD1. The J segment lost 1 base and the V segment lost 3 bases, leaving 0 bases of the junction unmatched. CDR3 size: 12 residues. The germline V gene encodes CDR1 SQVTM and CDR2 ANQGSEA. The CDR3 region has the DNA TGCAGCGTTGAGGGACAGTCCTACGAGCAGTACTTC. This codes for CSVEGQSYEQYF.

This clonotype was observed a handful of times. CDR3 residues: CASSSLVSGRSEQFF. CDR3 nucleotide sequence: TGTGCCAGCAGCTCACTGGTCAGCGGGAGATCTGAGCAGTTCTTC. V and J are TRBV3-1 and TRBJ2-1; 8 positions match TRBD2. CDR1 and CDR2 from the germline V gene are LGHDT and YNNKEL (reference sequence). This CDR3 contains 15 residues. The V gene end was trimmed by 5 bases and the J gene end by 9 bases; junction bases not matched to a gene: 12.

The chain carries TRBV6-5 and TRBJ2-7; possibly TRBD1 for D (5 bases). This CDR3 contains 14 residues. Trimming shortened V by 0 bases and J by 1 base, and 7 bases separated the two germline ends. CDR1 and CDR2 from the germline V gene are MNHEY and SVGAGI. The CDR3 nucleotides read TGTGCCAGCAGTTACTCGGCAGGGTCCTACGAGCAGTACTTC. Amino acid sequence: CASSYSAGSYEQYF.

This clonotype showed up just a few times. The chain uses TRBV10-3 and TRBJ1-2, with D perhaps TRBD1 (5 bases). V lost 7 bases and J 4 bases, leaving 13 bases between the germline ends. The germline V gene has CDR1 ENHRY and CDR2 SYGVKD. The CDR3 spans 13 residues. As DNA, the CDR3 is TGTGCCATCATGGGGCTTGGGGGCTATGGCTACACCTTC. It encodes CAIMGLGGYGYTF.

Comment on this clonotype: A much larger clonotype is one base distant, so this may be a read error. CDR3 bases: TGCAGCGTGACTAGCGCCATAGATACGCAGTATTTT. Translating gives CSVTSAIDTQYF. The gene calls are TRBV29-1 and TRBJ2-3; 8 bases map to TRBD2. Trimming at V came to 6 bases and at J to 5 bases, leaving 4 bases not matched to a gene. The CDR3 covers 12 residues. The germline gives CDR1 SQVTM, CDR2 ANQGSEA.

The genes are TRBV12-3 or TRBV12-4 and TRBJ2-1; TRBD2 matches at 8 bases. The CDR3 contains 16 residues. V trimming: 5 bases; J trimming: 3 bases; junction bases outside the gene matches: 9. The CDR3 nucleotides read TGTGCCAGCAGTCTACAAAGCGGGAGTCTCTACAATGAGCAGTTCTTC. Its protein product is CASSLQSGSLYNEQFF.

This clonotype was seen only a few times. The genes are TRBV12-3 or TRBV12-4 and TRBJ1-2; 8 bases line up with TRBD1. The CDR3 consists of 13 residues. Trimming cost V 6 bases and J 8 bases; bases outside gene matches: 8. CDR3: CASSEFRGQGYTF. CDR3 bases: TGTGCCAGCAGCGAATTCAGGGGGCAAGGCTACACCTTC.

This rearrangement joins TRBV12-3 or TRBV12-4 to TRBJ2-2; TRBD2 matches at 13 bases. V shed 6 bases, J shed 8 bases, and the junction held 12 bases outside the gene matches. The CDR3 has 17 amino acids. This CDR3 reads CASRQQPGLAGPGELFF. The CDR3 coding sequence is TGTGCCAGCAGACAACAACCGGGACTAGCGGGGCCTGGGGAGCTGTTTTTT.

This clonotype was recorded a few times. The V call is TRBV12-3 or TRBV12-4, the J call TRBJ2-4; D possibly uses TRBD1 or TRBD2 (5 bases each). Matching the DNA end better, TRBJ2-7 makes the J call doubtful. CDR3 size: 14 residues. The CDR3 bases are TGTGCCAGCATGCCCGGGACCGACGCCTACGAGCAGTACTTC. Amino acid sequence: CASMPGTDAYEQYF.

V is TRBV20-1 and J is TRBJ2-3, with TRBD1 matching over 7 bases. The V gene's germline CDR1 is DFQATT and CDR2 SNEGSKA (reference sequence). The V and J ends lost 8 bases and 6 bases, in that order; junction bases with no gene match: 14. This CDR3 contains 14 residues. The CDR3 nucleotides are TGCAGTTCTATTTTGGACAGGTCCCGGGATACGCAGTATTTT. Translating it yields CSSILDRSRDTQYF.

This clonotype has more than one count but fewer than ten. The junction departs from the called germline gene at one end, perhaps through a read error. The chain recombines TRBV5-1 with TRBJ2-1; D possibly corresponds to TRBD2 (7 bases). CDR1 and CDR2 (germline): SGHRS, YFSETQ. The CDR3 is 15 amino acids. CDR3 region: CASTGAGGLHNGQFF. Written as DNA, the CDR3 is TGCGCCAGCACTGGAGCCGGGGGGCTTCACAATGGGCAGTTCTTC.